What follows describes a single T cell receptor beta chain. As yet, its antigen is unknown. The data derive from a study of blood T cells in healthy people across ages. General study points: TCR beta diversity, measured per million T cells, fell in a roughly linear way with age.

A second roughly 6 to 12 cycle PCR used barcoded and J-beta primers. Via MiXCR, TCRdb re-called the 5' RACE reads, giving one row per CDR3 protein. This sample carries approximately 1,100,000 distinct CDR3 sequences, 40% to 55% of them seen once, and the ten largest clones take 18%. The clonotype comes from a woman aged 55-69 years in good health. Input material: blood.

CDR3 DNA sequence: TGTGCCAGCAGGGCAGCGGGCTCCTCCTACAATGAGCAGTTCTTC. It yields the protein CASRAAGSSYNEQFF. This rearrangement joins TRBV6-1 to TRBJ2-1, with a possible D match to TRBD2 (6 bases). Trimming pared 6 bases from V and 0 bases from J, leaving 12 bases between. This CDR3 comprises 15 residues. Germline V gene sequence: CDR1 MNHNS, CDR2 SASEGT.